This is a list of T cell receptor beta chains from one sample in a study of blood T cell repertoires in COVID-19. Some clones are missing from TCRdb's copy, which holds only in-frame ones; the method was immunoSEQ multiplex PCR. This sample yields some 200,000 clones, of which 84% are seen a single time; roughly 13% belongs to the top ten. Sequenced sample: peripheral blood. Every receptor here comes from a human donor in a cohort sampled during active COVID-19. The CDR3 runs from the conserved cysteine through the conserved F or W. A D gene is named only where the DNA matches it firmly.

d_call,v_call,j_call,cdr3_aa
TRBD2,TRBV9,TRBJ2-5,CASSVGGGTETQYF
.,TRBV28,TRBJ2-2,CATSLLASGTGELFF
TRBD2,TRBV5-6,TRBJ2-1,CASSLQLAAIVNEQFF
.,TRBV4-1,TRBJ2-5,CASSPAGSRETQYF
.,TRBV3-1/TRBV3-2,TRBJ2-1,CASRPGNTYNEQFF
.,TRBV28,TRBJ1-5,CASSLDSGNQPQHF
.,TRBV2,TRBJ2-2,CASSGGRGYTGELFF
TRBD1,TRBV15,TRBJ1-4,CATSRGGQLGEKLFF
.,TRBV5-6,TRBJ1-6,CASSLLRGSSPLHF
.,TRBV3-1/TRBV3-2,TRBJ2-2,CASSQDIWNTGELFF
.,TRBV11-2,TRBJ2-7,CASSLIGGSEQYF
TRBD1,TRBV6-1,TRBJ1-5,CASSEVNRGKGYSNQPQHF
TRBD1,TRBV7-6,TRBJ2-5,CASSLRPGQGAFQETQYF
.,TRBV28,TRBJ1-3,CASSPLSPAGGNTIYF
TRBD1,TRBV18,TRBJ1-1,CASSPQGAPNTEAFF
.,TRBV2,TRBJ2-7,CASSSTGKSRPYEQYF
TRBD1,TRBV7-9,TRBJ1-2,CASSLARGLGGYTF
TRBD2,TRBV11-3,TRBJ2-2,CASSIDPGTSGTINTGELFF
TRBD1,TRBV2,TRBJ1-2,CASSGTGPNGYTF
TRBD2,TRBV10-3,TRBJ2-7,CAISESGLADTSYEQYF
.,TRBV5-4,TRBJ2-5,CASSLFGAGGQETQYF
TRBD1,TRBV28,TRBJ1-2,CASTQGGTGGVSGYTF
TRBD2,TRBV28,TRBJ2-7,CASSLFTSGRLGEQYF
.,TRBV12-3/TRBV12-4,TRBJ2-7,CASSLLYPYEQYF
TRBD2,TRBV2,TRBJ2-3,CASTSGSARSTDTQYF
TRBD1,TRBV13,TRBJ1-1,CASSHTGQGDTEAFF
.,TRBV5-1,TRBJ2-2,CASRYQGTGELFF
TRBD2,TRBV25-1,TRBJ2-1,CASSPLAGGYEQFF
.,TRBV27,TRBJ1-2,CASRMRETGYGYTF
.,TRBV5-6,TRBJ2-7,CASSLALLGAGEGRKQYF
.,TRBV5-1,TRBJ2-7,CASSLGLTYEQYF
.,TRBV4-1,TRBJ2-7,CASRQARTSTYEQYF
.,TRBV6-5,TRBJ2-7,CASSLIAGTRTYEQYF
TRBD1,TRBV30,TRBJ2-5,CAWTHWTGGRVETQYF
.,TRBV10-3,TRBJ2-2,CAISSLDRTNTGELFF
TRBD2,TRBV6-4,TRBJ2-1,CASRSSGFYNEQFF
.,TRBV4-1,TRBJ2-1,CASSPIDNYNEQFF